These 13 T cell receptor beta chains came from one sample sequenced in a study of technical replicates of blood from several donors. Profiled with immunoSEQ multiplex PCR; TCRdb holds only in-frame clones, not every one. The sample contains under 95,000 clones, approximately 94% of which appear only once. Sequencing was done on a sample of T cells isolated from PBMCs. These receptors were taken from a human donor in good health.

The chain couples TRBV14 to TRBJ2-5, with 10 bases that match TRBD2. In germline, CDR1 is SGHDN, CDR2 FVKESK. CDR3 size: 17 residues. The V gene end was trimmed by 4 bases and the J gene end by 5 bases; junction bases not matched to a gene: 13. The CDR3 protein is CASSRLAGGDSLETQYF. The CDR3 region has the DNA TGTGCCAGCAGCCGGTTAGCGGGGGGCGACTCCCTGGAGACCCAGTACTTC. Complete variable domain (other parts from reference TRBV14 and TRBJ2-5): EAGVTQFPSHSVIEKGQTVTLRCDPISGHDNLYWYRRVMGKEIKFLLHFVKESKQDESGMPNNRFLAERTGGTYSTLKVQPAELEDSGVYFCASSRLAGGDSLETQYFGPGTRLLVL.

This rearrangement joins TRBV4-1 to TRBJ2-7; TRBD2 aligns across 8 bases. The CDR3 has 15 residues. Unmatched junction bases numbered 13, after V lost 6 bases and J lost 6 bases. Germline CDR1 MGHRA, CDR2 YSYEKL. The CDR3: CASSPLSGGRPEQYF. CDR3 nucleotides: TGCGCCAGCAGTCCCTTAAGTGGCGGGAGGCCCGAGCAGTACTTC.

The chain uses TRBV6-6 and TRBJ2-7, with D possibly matching TRBD2 (6 bases). V was trimmed by 2 bases and J by 0 bases, leaving 11 bases between them. This CDR3 contains 15 residues. From germline, CDR1 is MNHNY and CDR2 SVGAGI (reference sequence). CDR3 DNA: TGTGCCAGCAGTTACGGCATCGGGGGCTCCTACGAGCAGTACTTC. This encodes CASSYGIGGSYEQYF.

In DNA form, the CDR3 reads TGTGCCTGGAGTCTCACAGGGACGGGGGAAAAACTGTTTTTT. This codes for CAWSLTGTGEKLFF. The chain recombines TRBV30 with TRBJ1-4; D may be TRBD1 (6 bases). The V end lost 2 bases, the J end lost 8 bases, and 15 bases lay between the germline ends. Germline V gene data show CDR1 as GTSNPN and CDR2 as SVGIG (reference sequence). The length of the CDR3 is 14 residues. Full variable domain (rest looked up from reference TRBV30 and TRBJ1-4): SQTIHQWPATLVQPVGSPLSLECTVEGTSNPNLYWYRQAAGRGLQLLFYSVGIGQISSEVPQNLSASRPQDRQFILSSKKLLLSDSGFYLCAWSLTGTGEKLFFGSGTQLSVL.

V usage is TRBV4-1 and J usage is TRBJ2-7; 9 bases are a match to TRBD1. J lost 3 bases, V lost 4 bases, and 7 bases had no gene match. The CDR3 consists of 15 residues. From germline, CDR1 is MGHRA and CDR2 YSYEKL. CDR3 in DNA: TGCGCCAGCAGCCCGACGGGACAGGGAGTCTACGAGCAGTACTTC. Protein: CASSPTGQGVYEQYF.

CDR3: CASSSRESGANVLTF. The DNA of the CDR3 is TGTGCCAGCAGTTCTCGGGAGTCAGGGGCCAACGTCCTGACTTTC. The rearrangement uses TRBV6-5 and TRBJ2-6; tentatively, D is TRBD2 (6 bases). Germline V gene data show CDR1 as MNHEY and CDR2 as SVGAGI. CDR3 length: 15 residues. The V end lost 4 bases, the J end lost 4 bases, and 11 bases lay between the germline ends.

The chain recombines TRBV27 with TRBJ2-1; no clear D. CDR1 is MNHEY and CDR2 is SMNVEV in the germline V gene (reference sequence). The CDR3 runs to 13 residues. The V and J ends lost 4 bases and 5 bases respectively, with 9 bases between them. CDR3: CASSSVQHNEQFF. The CDR3 DNA reads TGTGCCAGCAGTTCGGTCCAACACAATGAGCAGTTCTTC.

This chain connects TRBV4-1 to TRBJ2-5; possibly TRBD2 for D (6 bases). V was clipped by 0 bases and J by 4 bases, with 6 bases between them. This CDR3 is 13 amino acids long. The germline V gene encodes CDR1 MGHRA and CDR2 YSYEKL. The CDR3 nucleotides read TGCGCCAGCAGCCAAGACGGGGGAGAGACCCAGTACTTC. It encodes CASSQDGGETQYF.

The rearrangement uses TRBV28 and TRBJ2-4, with TRBD1 matching 9 bases. With 8 bases clipped from V and 8 bases from J, the junction kept 7 bases outside the gene matches. Germline CDR1 and CDR2: MDHEN and SYDVKM. CDR3 length: 13 amino acids. Here the CDR3 reads CASSPGTGHIQYF. The CDR3 DNA sequence: TGTGCCAGCTCCCCCGGGACAGGGCACATTCAGTACTTC. Full variable domain (outside the CDR3, taken from reference TRBV28 and TRBJ2-4): DVKVTQSSRYLVKRTGEKVFLECVQDMDHENMFWYRQDPGLGLRLIYFSYDVKMKEKGDIPEGYSVSREKKERFSLILESASTNQTSMYLCASSPGTGHIQYFGAGTRLSVL.

V gene TRBV5-4 combines with J gene TRBJ1-1, with 7 bases aligning to TRBD1. The J segment lost 5 bases and the V segment lost 2 bases, leaving 6 bases of the junction unmatched. The CDR3 runs 14 residues. Germline CDR1 SGHNT, CDR2 YYREEE (reference sequence). The CDR3 nucleotides are TGTGCCAGCAGCTTAGGACAGGAGGCTACTGAAGCTTTCTTT. Amino acids: CASSLGQEATEAFF. Complete variable domain (other parts from reference TRBV5-4 and TRBJ1-1): ETGVTQSPTHLIKTRGQQVTLRCSSQSGHNTVSWYQQALGQGPQFIFQYYREEENGRGNFPPRFSGLQFPNYSSELNVNALELDDSALYLCASSLGQEATEAFFGQGTRLTVV.

The chain recombines TRBV7-3 with TRBJ2-2; 12 nucleotides line up with TRBD2. The germline CDR1 and CDR2 sequences are SGHTA and FQGTGA. With V trimmed by 0 bases and J by 6 bases, 2 bases remained unmatched. This CDR3 has 16 residues. The CDR3 protein is CASSLTASGGAGELFF. The CDR3 nucleotides read TGTGCCAGCAGCTTAACCGCTAGCGGGGGGGCCGGGGAGCTGTTTTTT.

This rearrangement joins TRBV12-5 to TRBJ1-5; 7 nucleotides line up with TRBD1. The CDR3 length is 18 residues. Germline values: CDR1 LGHNT, CDR2 FRNRAP. The trim removed 1 base at V and 8 bases at J, leaving 17 bases unmatched. CDR3 protein: CASGLAPSRQGGSEPQHF. The CDR3 bases are TGTGCTAGTGGTTTGGCCCCGTCGCGACAGGGAGGTTCTGAGCCCCAGCATTTT.

The CDR3 here is CASSLLPDRGDEAFF. The CDR3 bases are TGTGCCAGCAGCTTGCTCCCCGACAGGGGGGATGAAGCTTTCTTT. The chain carries TRBV5-6 and TRBJ1-1; TRBD1 aligns across 9 bases. The germline V gene encodes CDR1 SGHDT and CDR2 YYEEEE. V lost 1 base, J lost 7 bases, and 8 bases stayed unmatched. The CDR3 totals 15 residues.